Each of the 24 T cell receptor beta chains below was sequenced from the same sample in a study of T cells in Graves' hyperthyroidism and ophthalmopathy. RNA transcripts yielded amplified TCR beta CDR3 regions. The HTBI primer set served for first-round RT-PCR of the TCR CDR3. TCRdb ran MiXCR on the multiplex PCR reads and lists one entry per CDR3 protein. The table lists 85,000 to 110,000 distinct CDR3 sequences, over 45% of them singletons. The sample was blood. These receptors were taken from a man in his forties or fifties with Graves' hyperthyroidism.

This clonotype has a count of ten or more. For the CDR3, the DNA is TGTGCCAGCAGCGTAGAAATAGCGCATCAAGATACGCAGTATTTT. Translating it yields CASSVEIAHQDTQYF. The chain links TRBV9 to TRBJ2-3, with D maybe TRBD2 (5 bases). This CDR3 has 15 residues. V lost 0 bases to trimming and J lost 5 bases, with 13 bases between them. Germline CDR1 reads SGDLS; CDR2 reads YYNGEE.

This clonotype has ten or more counts. The rearrangement joins TRBV7-9 to TRBJ2-7; 10 bases match TRBD1. Unmatched junction bases numbered 5, after V lost 2 bases and J lost 10 bases. The length of the CDR3 is 13 residues. Germline V gene data show CDR1 as SEHNR and CDR2 as FQNEAQ (reference sequence). The CDR3 region has the DNA TGTGCCAGCAGCTTAAGGGACAGGGGCTCTCAGTACTTC. Its translation: CASSLRDRGSQYF. Complete variable domain (other parts from reference TRBV7-9 and TRBJ2-7): DTGVSQNPRHKITKRGQNVTFRCDPISEHNRLYWYRQTLGQGPEFLTYFQNEAQLEKSRLLSDRFSAERPKGSFSTLEIQRTEQGDSAMYLCASSLRDRGSQYFGPGTRLTVT.

Comments on this clonotype: In this CDR3 the conserved last residue, phenylalanine or tryptophan, is missing, so a read error is likely. V is TRBV6-5 and J is TRBJ1-1; TRBD1 is a possible D gene (6 bases). CDR1 is MNHEY and CDR2 is SVGAGI in the germline V gene. This CDR3 has 13 amino acids. The CDR3 is CASSSTWDTEAFS. The CDR3 DNA follows: TGTGCCAGCAGTTCCACCTGGGACACGGAAGCTTTCTCT.

In this sample, this clonotype turned up many times. V gene TRBV7-9 combines with J gene TRBJ1-5; D is unclear. The CDR3 length is 12 residues. Trimming took 2 bases from V and 9 from J, leaving 8 bases between them. The germline CDR1 and CDR2 sequences are SEHNR and FQNEAQ (reference sequence). The CDR3 here is CASSLTDGPQHF. The CDR3 DNA reads TGTGCCAGCAGCTTAACCGACGGGCCCCAGCATTTT.

The gene calls are TRBV7-9 and TRBJ1-1, with TRBD1 matching 7 bases. Trimming at V came to 4 bases and at J to 1 base, leaving 9 bases not matched to a gene. The CDR3 spans 16 residues. CDR1 is SEHNR and CDR2 is FQNEAQ in the germline V gene (reference sequence). In DNA, the CDR3 is TGTGCCAGCAGCTACGGGACAGTGAGAACGAACACTGAAGCTTTCTTT. Translation: CASSYGTVRTNTEAFF.

This clonotype occurred many times. The chain combines TRBV15 with TRBJ2-1, with D perhaps TRBD1 (5 bases). Germline CDR1 and CDR2: LNHNV and YYDKDF (reference sequence). The CDR3 covers 15 residues. Between the trimmed V and J ends, which lost 5 bases and 0 bases, there was a span of 11 bases. The CDR3 spells CATSGTGSSYNEQFF. The CDR3 nucleotides read TGTGCCACCAGCGGAACAGGTAGCTCCTACAATGAGCAGTTCTTC.

This chain links TRBV7-9 with TRBJ2-3; D possibly corresponds to TRBD2 (6 bases). The V gene's germline CDR1 is SEHNR and CDR2 FQNEAQ (reference sequence). The CDR3 has 17 residues. The V gene lost 5 bases and the J gene lost 2 bases, with 20 bases spanning the gap. The CDR3 spells CASSPGRNWGDTDTQYF. In DNA form, the CDR3 reads TGTGCCAGCAGCCCGGGCCGGAATTGGGGGGACACAGATACGCAGTATTTT.

The chain couples TRBV12-3 or TRBV12-4 to TRBJ1-1; possible D gene TRBD1, 5 bases. V gave up 6 bases and J gave up 7 bases, with 15 bases separating them. The CDR3 totals 13 residues. Here the CDR3 reads CASSSSGGNEAFF. CDR3 coding DNA: TGTGCCAGCAGCTCCTCGGGGGGGAATGAAGCTTTCTTT.

This clonotype was counted many times. This chain joins TRBV5-1 and TRBJ1-1, with 9 bases fitting TRBD1. This CDR3 is 15 amino acids long. Germline trimming cut 4 bases from V and 2 bases from J; bases unmatched to any gene: 6. The germline V gene has CDR1 SGHRS and CDR2 YFSETQ. The CDR3 spells CASSPWTGVNTEAFF. The CDR3 DNA sequence: TGCGCCAGCAGCCCCTGGACAGGGGTAAACACTGAAGCTTTCTTT. The variable domain in full, with the rest retrieved from reference TRBV5-1 and TRBJ1-1, is KAGVTQTPRYLIKTRGQQVTLSCSPISGHRSVSWYQQTPGQGLQFLFEYFSETQRNKGNFPGRFSGRQFSNSRSEMNVSTLELGDSALYLCASSPWTGVNTEAFFGQGTRLTVV.

As concerns this clonotype: A read error may explain this, as a much larger clone is one base away. V gene TRBV7-3 combines with J gene TRBJ2-1; TRBD2 matches 11 bases. The V and J ends lost 4 bases and 9 bases, in that order; junction bases with no gene match: 8. Germline assignment: CDR1 SGHTA and CDR2 FQGTGA. The CDR3 sequence is 15 residues long. The CDR3 is CASSYTSGRFSEQFF. In DNA form, the CDR3 reads TGTGCCAGCAGCTACACTAGCGGGAGATTTAGTGAGCAGTTCTTC. Combining the CDR3 with reference TRBV7-3 and TRBJ2-1 gives the whole variable domain GAGVSQTPSNKVTEKGKYVELRCDPISGHTALYWYRQSLGQGPEFLIYFQGTGAADDSGLPNDRFFAVRPEGSVSTLKIQRTERGDSAVYLCASSYTSGRFSEQFFGPGTRLTVL.

The V gene is TRBV7-9, the J gene TRBJ1-1; no clear D gene. V shed 5 bases and J shed 11 bases, with 18 bases lying between them. This CDR3 is built from 13 residues. Germline V gene data show CDR1 as SEHNR and CDR2 as FQNEAQ (reference sequence). The CDR3 nucleotides are TGTGCCAGCAGCCCGCCTGCGGGTCGAATGGCTTTCTTT. It encodes CASSPPAGRMAFF.

CDR3 sequence: CATSRGLSGANVLTF. Written as DNA, the CDR3 is TGTGCCACCAGCAGAGGGCTGTCTGGGGCCAACGTCCTGACTTTC. The V and J genes are TRBV15 and TRBJ2-6, with unresolved D. The CDR3 has 15 residues. Trimming pared 1 base from V and 1 base from J, leaving 5 bases between. The germline V gene has CDR1 LNHNV and CDR2 YYDKDF (reference sequence).

V gene TRBV10-3 combines with J gene TRBJ2-5; TRBD2 matches 8 bases. V was pared by 3 bases and J by 3 bases, with 6 bases of the junction left unmatched. CDR1 is ENHRY, CDR2 SYGVKD, per germline. The CDR3 spans 15 residues. CDR3 bases: TGTGCCATCAGTGAAAAAGCGGGGGTAGAAGAGACCCAGTACTTC. Translated: CAISEKAGVEETQYF.

The chain is built from TRBV7-2 and TRBJ2-7; D remains ambiguous. The CDR3 consists of 13 residues. Germline assignment: CDR1 SGHTA and CDR2 FQGNSA. V was pared by 3 bases and J by 6 bases, with 12 bases between. CDR3 DNA sequence: TGTGCCAGCAGCTTGGAGATCTCGGGCGAGCAGTACTTC. Encoded protein: CASSLEISGEQYF.

This clonotype appeared many times. The chain is built from TRBV7-9 and TRBJ2-3; D not certain. V gave up 5 bases and J gave up 0 bases, with 9 bases separating them. Germline-derived CDR1 and CDR2 are SEHNR and FQNEAQ (reference sequence). This CDR3 has 14 amino acids. The CDR3 nucleotides are TGTGCCAGCAGCCCAATAAGAAGCACAGATACGCAGTATTTT. Protein: CASSPIRSTDTQYF.

The V gene is TRBV5-6, the J gene TRBJ2-1; 15 bases agree with TRBD2. After removal of 3 bases from V and 8 bases from J, the junction contained 0 bases not matched to a gene. Per germline, CDR1 SGHDT and CDR2 YYEEEE. This CDR3 has 14 residues. As DNA, the CDR3 is TGTGCCAGCAGCTGGACTAGCGGGGGGGATGAGCAGTTCTTC. This gives the protein CASSWTSGGDEQFF. The full variable domain, completed using reference TRBV5-6 and TRBJ2-1, is DAGVTQSPTHLIKTRGQQVTLRCSPKSGHDTVSWYQQALGQGPQFIFQYYEEEERQRGNFPDRFSGHQFPNYSSELNVNALLLGDSALYLCASSWTSGGDEQFFGPGTRLTVL.

The rearrangement uses TRBV13 and TRBJ2-7, with D perhaps being TRBD1 or TRBD2 (6 bases each). Germline assignment: CDR1 PRHDT and CDR2 FYEKMQ (reference sequence). There are 13 residues in the CDR3. The V end lost 2 bases, the J end lost 4 bases, and 9 bases lay between the germline ends. The CDR3 region has the DNA TGTGCCAGCAGCTTATGGGGGGCTTACGAGCAGTACTTC. As protein: CASSLWGAYEQYF.

This clonotype has ten or more counts. The rearrangement uses TRBV20-1 and TRBJ2-7; a weak D match, TRBD2 (6 bases). This CDR3 is 13 amino acids long. V was clipped by 6 bases and J by 6 bases, with 18 bases between them. Germline CDR1 is DFQATT and CDR2 is SNEGSKA (reference sequence). CDR3: CSALGTSSGEQYF. The CDR3 bases are TGCAGTGCCCTCGGGACTTCCTCCGGCGAGCAGTACTTC.

This clonotype appeared many times. The chain joins TRBV9 to TRBJ1-3, with D possibly being TRBD1 (6 bases). Per germline, CDR1 SGDLS and CDR2 YYNGEE. Trimming stripped 0 bases from V and 1 base from J, with 14 bases between. This CDR3 spans 17 amino acids. CDR3 residues: CASSVAGAGNSGNTIYF. In nucleotides, the CDR3 is TGTGCCAGCAGCGTAGCGGGGGCAGGGAATTCTGGAAACACCATATATTTT. The full variable domain, with the rest looked up from reference TRBV9 and TRBJ1-3, is DSGVTQTPKHLITATGQRVTLRCSPRSGDLSVYWYQQSLDQGLQFLIQYYNGEERAKGNILERFSAQQFPDLHSELNLSSLELGDSALYFCASSVAGAGNSGNTIYFGEGSWLTVV.

A single count supports this clonotype. The missing conserved phenylalanine or tryptophan at the end of this CDR3 makes a read error likely. The limits of the CDR3 on the DNA are not certain, so only TCRdb's listed CDR3 is given. The chain carries TRBV7-3 and TRBJ1-2. The CDR3 length equals 8 residues, ends included. Germline CDR1 and CDR2: SGHTA and FQGTGA. The CDR3 loop is CASSLSTP.

The rearrangement uses TRBV29-1 and TRBJ2-7, with D hard to call. The length of the CDR3 is 11 residues. The germline V gene encodes CDR1 SQVTM and CDR2 ANQGSEA. Trimming took off 4 bases at V and 7 bases at J, with 11 bases between the two ends. CDR3 region: CSVVWQWEQYF. The CDR3 bases are TGCAGCGTTGTCTGGCAGTGGGAGCAGTACTTC.

This clonotype is classed as medium-sized. A read error may produce the germline difference seen at one junction end. The J gene is TRBJ2-1, the V gene TRBV15, with 12 bases matching TRBD2. The CDR3 spans 14 residues. Germline lookup yields CDR1 LNHNV and CDR2 YYDKDF (reference sequence). CDR3 loop: CATSRVLAGGPVLF. Here the CDR3 DNA reads TGTGCCACCAGCAGAGTTCTAGCGGGGGGGCCCGTCCTCTTC.

This clonotype was detected ten times or more. The V call is TRBV6-1, the J call TRBJ2-3; D not resolved. CDR1 and CDR2 (germline): MNHNS, SASEGT. Trimming removed 6 bases at V and 2 bases at J, with 6 bases between. The CDR3 runs 12 residues. CDR3: CASRSSTDTQYF. CDR3 bases: TGTGCCAGCAGGTCCTCCACAGATACGCAGTATTTT.

V gene TRBV12-3 or TRBV12-4 combines with J gene TRBJ2-7, with 10 bases lining up with TRBD1. Trimming took 4 bases from V and 7 from J; bases not matched to a gene: 7. This CDR3 is 14 amino acids long. The CDR3 loop reads CASSSGTGEWEQYF. The CDR3, as DNA: TGTGCCAGCAGTTCCGGGACAGGGGAGTGGGAGCAGTACTTC.